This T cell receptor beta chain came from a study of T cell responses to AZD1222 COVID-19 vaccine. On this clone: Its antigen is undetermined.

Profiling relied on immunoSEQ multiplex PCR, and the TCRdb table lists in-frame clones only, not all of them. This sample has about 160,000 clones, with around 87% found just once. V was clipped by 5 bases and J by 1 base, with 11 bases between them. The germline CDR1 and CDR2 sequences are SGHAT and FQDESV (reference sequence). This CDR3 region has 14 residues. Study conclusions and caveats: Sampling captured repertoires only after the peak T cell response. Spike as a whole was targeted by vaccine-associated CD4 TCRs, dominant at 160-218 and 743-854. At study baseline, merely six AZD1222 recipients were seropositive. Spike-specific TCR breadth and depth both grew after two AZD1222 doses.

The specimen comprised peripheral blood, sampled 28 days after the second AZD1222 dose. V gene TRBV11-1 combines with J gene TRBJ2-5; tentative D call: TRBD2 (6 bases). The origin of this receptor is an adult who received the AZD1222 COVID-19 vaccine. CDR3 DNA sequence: TGTGCCAGCAGCGAACGGGGGACCCAAGAGACCCAGTACTTC. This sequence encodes CASSERGTQETQYF.